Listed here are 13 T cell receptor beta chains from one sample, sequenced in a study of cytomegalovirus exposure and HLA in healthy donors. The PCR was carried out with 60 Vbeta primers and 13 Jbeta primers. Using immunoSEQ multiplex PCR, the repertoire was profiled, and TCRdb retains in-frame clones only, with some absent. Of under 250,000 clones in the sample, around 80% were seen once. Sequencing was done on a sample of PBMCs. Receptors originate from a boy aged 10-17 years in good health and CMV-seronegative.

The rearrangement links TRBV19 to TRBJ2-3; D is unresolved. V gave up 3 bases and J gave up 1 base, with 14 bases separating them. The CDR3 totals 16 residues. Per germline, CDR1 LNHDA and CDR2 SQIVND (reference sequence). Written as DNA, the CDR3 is TGTGCCAGTAGTATTAGCCGCGACCTTGGCACAGATACGCAGTATTTT. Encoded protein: CASSISRDLGTDTQYF.

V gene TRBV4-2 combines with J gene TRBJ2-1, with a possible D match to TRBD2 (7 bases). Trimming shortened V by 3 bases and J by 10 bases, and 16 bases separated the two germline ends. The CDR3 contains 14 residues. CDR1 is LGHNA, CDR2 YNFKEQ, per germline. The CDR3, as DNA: TGTGCCAGCAGCCATAATTCGGAGGGGGGGGAGCAGTTCTTC. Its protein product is CASSHNSEGGEQFF.

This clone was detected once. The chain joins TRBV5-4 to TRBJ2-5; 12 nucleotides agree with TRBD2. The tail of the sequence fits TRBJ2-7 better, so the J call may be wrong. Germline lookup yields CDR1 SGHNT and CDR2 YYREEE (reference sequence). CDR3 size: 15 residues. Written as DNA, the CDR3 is TGTGCCAGCAGCGTACTAGCGGGGGGATCCTACGAGCAGTACTTC. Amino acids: CASSVLAGGSYEQYF.

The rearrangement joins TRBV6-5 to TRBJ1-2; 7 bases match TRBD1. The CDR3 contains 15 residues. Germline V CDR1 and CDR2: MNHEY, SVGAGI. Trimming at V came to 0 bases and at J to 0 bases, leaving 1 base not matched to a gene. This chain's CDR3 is CASSYSQGANYGYTF. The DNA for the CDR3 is TGTGCCAGCAGTTACTCCCAGGGGGCTAACTATGGCTACACCTTC.

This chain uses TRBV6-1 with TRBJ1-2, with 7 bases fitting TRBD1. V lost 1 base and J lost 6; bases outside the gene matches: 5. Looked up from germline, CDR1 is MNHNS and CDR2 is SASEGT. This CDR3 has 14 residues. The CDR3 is CASSEVEGADGYTF. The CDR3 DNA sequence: TGTGCCAGCAGTGAAGTCGAGGGGGCTGATGGCTACACCTTC.

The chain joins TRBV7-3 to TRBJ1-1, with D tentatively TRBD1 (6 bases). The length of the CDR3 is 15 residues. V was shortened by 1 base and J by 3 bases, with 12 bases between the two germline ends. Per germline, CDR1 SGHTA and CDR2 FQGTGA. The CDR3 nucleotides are TGTGCCAGCAGCTTAAACGGGGGGCTCTACACTGAAGCTTTCTTT. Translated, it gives CASSLNGGLYTEAFF. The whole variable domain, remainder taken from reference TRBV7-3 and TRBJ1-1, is GAGVSQTPSNKVTEKGKYVELRCDPISGHTALYWYRQSLGQGPEFLIYFQGTGAADDSGLPNDRFFAVRPEGSVSTLKIQRTERGDSAVYLCASSLNGGLYTEAFFGQGTRLTVV.

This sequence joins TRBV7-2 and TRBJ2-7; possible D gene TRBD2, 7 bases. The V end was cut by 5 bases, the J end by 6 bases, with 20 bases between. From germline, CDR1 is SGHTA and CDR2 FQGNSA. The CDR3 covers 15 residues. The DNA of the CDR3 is TGTGCCAGCAGCCGGAGGGGGGGTCGCGGGTCCGAGCAGTACTTC. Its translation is CASSRRGGRGSEQYF.

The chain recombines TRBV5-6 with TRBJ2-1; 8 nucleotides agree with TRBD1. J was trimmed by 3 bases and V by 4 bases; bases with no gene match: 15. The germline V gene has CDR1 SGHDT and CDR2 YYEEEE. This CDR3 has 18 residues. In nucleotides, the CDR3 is TGTGCCAGCAGCCTTGGGCTGGGCGACAGGGGAAACTACAATGAGCAGTTCTTC. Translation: CASSLGLGDRGNYNEQFF.

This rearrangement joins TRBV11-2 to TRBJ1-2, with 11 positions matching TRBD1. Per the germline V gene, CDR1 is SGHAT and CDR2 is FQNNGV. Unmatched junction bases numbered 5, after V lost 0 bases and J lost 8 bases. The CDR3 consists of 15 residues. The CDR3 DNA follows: TGTGCCAGCAGCTTAGACGGACAGGGGGCCCGGGGCTACACCTTC. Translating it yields CASSLDGQGARGYTF.

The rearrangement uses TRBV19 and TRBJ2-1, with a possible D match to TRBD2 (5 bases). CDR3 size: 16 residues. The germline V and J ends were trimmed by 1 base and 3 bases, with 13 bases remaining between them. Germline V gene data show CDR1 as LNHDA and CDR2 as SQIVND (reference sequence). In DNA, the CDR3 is TGTGCCAGTAGTATAGGTCGCGGACTGCGCTACAATGAGCAGTTCTTC. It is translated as CASSIGRGLRYNEQFF.

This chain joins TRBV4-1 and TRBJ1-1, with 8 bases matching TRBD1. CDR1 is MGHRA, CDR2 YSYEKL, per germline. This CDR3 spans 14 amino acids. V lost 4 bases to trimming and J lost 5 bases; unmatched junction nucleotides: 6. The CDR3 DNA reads TGCGCCAGCAGCCCGACAGGGGAGGTGACTGAAGCTTTCTTT. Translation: CASSPTGEVTEAFF.

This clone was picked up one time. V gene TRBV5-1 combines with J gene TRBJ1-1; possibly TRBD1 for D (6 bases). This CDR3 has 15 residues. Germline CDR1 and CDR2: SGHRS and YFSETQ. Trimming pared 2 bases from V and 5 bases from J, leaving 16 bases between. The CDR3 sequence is CASSLGTPSVTEAFF. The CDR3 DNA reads TGCGCCAGCAGCTTAGGGACACCGTCTGTGACTGAAGCTTTCTTT. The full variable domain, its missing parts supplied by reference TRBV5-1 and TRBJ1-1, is KAGVTQTPRYLIKTRGQQVTLSCSPISGHRSVSWYQQTPGQGLQFLFEYFSETQRNKGNFPGRFSGRQFSNSRSEMNVSTLELGDSALYLCASSLGTPSVTEAFFGQGTRLTVV.

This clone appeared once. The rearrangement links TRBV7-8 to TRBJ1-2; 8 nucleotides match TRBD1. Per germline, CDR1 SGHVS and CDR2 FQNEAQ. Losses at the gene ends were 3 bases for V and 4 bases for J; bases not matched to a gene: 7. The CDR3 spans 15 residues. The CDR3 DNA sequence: TGTGCCAGCAGCTTGGATCGGACAGGGTTCTATGGCTACACCTTC. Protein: CASSLDRTGFYGYTF.